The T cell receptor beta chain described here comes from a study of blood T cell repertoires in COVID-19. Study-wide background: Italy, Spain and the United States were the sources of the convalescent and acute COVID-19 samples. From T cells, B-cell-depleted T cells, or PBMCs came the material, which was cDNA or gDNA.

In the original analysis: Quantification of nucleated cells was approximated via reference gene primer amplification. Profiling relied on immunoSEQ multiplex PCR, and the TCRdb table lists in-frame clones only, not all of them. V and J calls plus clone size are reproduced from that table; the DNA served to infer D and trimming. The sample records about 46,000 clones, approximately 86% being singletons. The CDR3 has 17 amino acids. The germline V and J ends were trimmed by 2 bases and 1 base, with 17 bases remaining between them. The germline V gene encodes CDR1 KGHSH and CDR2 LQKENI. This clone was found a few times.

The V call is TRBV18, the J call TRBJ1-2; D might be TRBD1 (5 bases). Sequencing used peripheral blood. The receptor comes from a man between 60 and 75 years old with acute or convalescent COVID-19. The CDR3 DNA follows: TGTGCCAGCTCACCATCCGTGGGGGGGAGAGGTAACTATGGCTACACCTTC. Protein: CASSPSVGGRGNYGYTF.